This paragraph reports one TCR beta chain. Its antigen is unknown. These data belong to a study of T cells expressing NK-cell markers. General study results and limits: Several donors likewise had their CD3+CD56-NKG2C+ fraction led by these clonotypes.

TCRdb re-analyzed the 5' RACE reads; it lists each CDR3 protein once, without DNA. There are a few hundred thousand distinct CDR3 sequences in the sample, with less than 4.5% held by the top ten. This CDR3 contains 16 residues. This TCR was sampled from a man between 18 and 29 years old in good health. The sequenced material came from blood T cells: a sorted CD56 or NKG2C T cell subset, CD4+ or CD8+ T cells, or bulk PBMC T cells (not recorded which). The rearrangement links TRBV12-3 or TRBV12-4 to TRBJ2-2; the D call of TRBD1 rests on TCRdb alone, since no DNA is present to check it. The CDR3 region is CASSLQGWVNTGELFF.